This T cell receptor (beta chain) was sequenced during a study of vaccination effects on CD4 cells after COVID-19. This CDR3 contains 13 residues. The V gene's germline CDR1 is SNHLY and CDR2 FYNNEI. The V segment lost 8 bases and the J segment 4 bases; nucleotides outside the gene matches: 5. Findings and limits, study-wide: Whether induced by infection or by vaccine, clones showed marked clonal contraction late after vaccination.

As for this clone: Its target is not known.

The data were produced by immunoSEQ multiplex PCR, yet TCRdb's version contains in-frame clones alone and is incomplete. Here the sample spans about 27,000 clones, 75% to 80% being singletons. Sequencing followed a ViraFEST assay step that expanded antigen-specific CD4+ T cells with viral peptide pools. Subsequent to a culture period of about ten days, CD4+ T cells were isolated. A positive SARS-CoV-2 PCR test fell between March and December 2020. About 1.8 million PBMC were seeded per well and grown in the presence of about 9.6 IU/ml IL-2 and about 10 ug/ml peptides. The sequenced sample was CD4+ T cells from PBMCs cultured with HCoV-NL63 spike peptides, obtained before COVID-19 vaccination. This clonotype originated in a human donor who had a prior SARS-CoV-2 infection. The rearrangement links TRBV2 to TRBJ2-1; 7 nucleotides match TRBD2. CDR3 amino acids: CASVRERYNEQFF. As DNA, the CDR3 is TGTGCCAGCGTGCGGGAGCGGTACAATGAGCAGTTCTTC. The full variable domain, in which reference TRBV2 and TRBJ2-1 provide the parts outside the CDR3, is EPEVTQTPSHQVTQMGQEVILRCVPISNHLYFYWYRQILGQKVEFLVSFYNNEISEKSEIFDDQFSVERPDGSNFTLKIRSTKLEDSAMYFCASVRERYNEQFFGPGTRLTVL.